The following is a TCR beta chain sequence with its context. The antigen remains undetermined. Trimming took 4 bases from V and 3 from J; bases not matched to a gene: 11. Germline V gene sequence: CDR1 DFQATT, CDR2 SNEGSKA (reference sequence). This CDR3 has 16 residues. A 5'RACE template-switching step, the method used to make TCR cDNA, added a universal primer site and UMIs. TCRdb re-analysed the 5' RACE reads in MiXCR, keeping a single row per CDR3 protein. The sample includes about 630,000 distinct CDR3 sequences, 12% of them seen just once. The sample is drawn from a study of T cells after yellow fever vaccination. Broader study findings: Boosting was followed by the reappearance of most primary-vaccination clones (just under 98% CD4, 85% to 90% CD8). It was a weaker secondary response, yet one that peaked faster, at day 5 versus 15.

Source: PBMCs, taken on the day of the yellow fever booster vaccination. The receptor was isolated from a man under 40 who received the YFV17D yellow fever vaccine. The chain is built from TRBV20-1 and TRBJ2-3; TRBD2 aligns across 9 bases. CDR3 protein: CSANGWTSAQTDTQYF. CDR3 in DNA: TGCAGTGCTAACGGGTGGACTAGCGCCCAGACAGATACGCAGTATTTT.